This T cell receptor (beta chain) was captured by sequencing in a study of tumor-infiltrating lymphocytes in primary liver carcinoma. Study conclusions and caveats: It was in tumors, not blood, that the top-250-clone fraction was significantly higher (p = 0.039).

V gave up 9 bases and J gave up 0 bases; unmatched junction bases: 10. Looked up from germline, CDR1 is SGHAT and CDR2 is FQNNGV. The CDR3 runs 16 residues. A word on this clonotype: No antigen is known for it.

A constant-region primer primed TCR beta cDNA synthesis from around 500 ng of total RNA. Investigators got TCR beta libraries out of three nested multiplex PCR rounds, done with slightly modified ARM-PCR. In the first two PCR rounds, TRBV1-TRBV30 forward primers were paired with a C-beta reverse primer, and each round lasted about 9 cycles. Each CDR3 protein is one row after TCRdb ran MiXCR on the multiplex PCR reads. The table records about 120,000 distinct CDR3 sequences, about two thirds of them present only once. Starting material for RNA and DNA co-extraction consisted of roughly 20-34 mg of unsorted bulk tissue.

Input material: tumor-adjacent normal liver tissue. The sequence was collected from a woman aged 55 to 70 with primary liver carcinoma and hepatitis B virus infection. This chain joins TRBV11-2 and TRBJ2-3, with 9 bases lining up with TRBD2. This chain's CDR3 is CARYQGLAPSTDTQYF. CDR3 sequence (DNA): TGTGCCAGATACCAGGGACTAGCCCCTAGCACAGATACGCAGTATTTT.